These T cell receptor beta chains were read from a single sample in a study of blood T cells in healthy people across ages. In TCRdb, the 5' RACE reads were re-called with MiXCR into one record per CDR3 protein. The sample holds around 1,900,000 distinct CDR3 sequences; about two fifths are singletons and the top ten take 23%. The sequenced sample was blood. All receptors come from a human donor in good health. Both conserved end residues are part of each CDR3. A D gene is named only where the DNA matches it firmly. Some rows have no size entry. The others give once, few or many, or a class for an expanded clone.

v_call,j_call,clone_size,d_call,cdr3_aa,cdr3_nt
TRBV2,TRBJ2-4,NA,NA,CASSAGSIRGVQYF,TGTGCCAGCAGTGCTGGGTCAATCCGAGGGGTTCAGTACTTC
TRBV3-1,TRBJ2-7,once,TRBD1,CATKDRVAQQYF,TGTGCCACCAAGGACAGGGTCGCCCAGCAGTACTTC
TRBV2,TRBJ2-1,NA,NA,CASNLGRDYNEQFF,TGTGCCAGCAACCTAGGACGGGACTACAATGAGCAGTTCTTC
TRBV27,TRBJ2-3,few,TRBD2,CASTLTSGGISTDTQYF,TGTGCCAGCACCCTGACTAGCGGGGGGATTAGCACAGATACGCAGTATTTT
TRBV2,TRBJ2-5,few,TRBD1,CASRVTGTGQETQYF,TGTGCCAGCAGAGTCACCGGGACAGGCCAAGAGACCCAGTACTTC
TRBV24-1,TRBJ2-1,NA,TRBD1,CATSDLTGGGGGQGSSSSYNEQFF,TGTGCCACCAGTGATTTAACTGGAGGAGGAGGAGGACAGGGCTCCTCGAGCTCCTACAATGAGCAGTTCTTC
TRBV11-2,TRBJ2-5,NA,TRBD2,CASSFPPGLAWDQETQYF,TGTGCCAGCAGCTTTCCCCCGGGACTAGCGTGGGATCAAGAGACCCAGTACTTC
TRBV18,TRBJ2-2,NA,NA,CASSPNIDSASTGELFF,TGTGCCAGCTCACCTAACATCGACTCGGCGTCCACCGGGGAGCTGTTTTTT
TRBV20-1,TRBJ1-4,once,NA,CSLTRQTDEKLFF,TGCAGTCTCACTCGACAGACAGATGAAAAACTGTTTTTT
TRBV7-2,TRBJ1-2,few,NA,CACSLDWVSAYGYTF,TGTGCCTGCAGCTTAGATTGGGTATCGGCATATGGCTACACCTTC
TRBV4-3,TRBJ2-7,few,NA,CASSQGAVSYEQYF,TGCGCCAGCAGCCAAGGGGCGGTCTCCTACGAGCAGTACTTC
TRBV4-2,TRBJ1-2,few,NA,CASSQNVQGAAFNYGYTF,TGTGCCAGCAGCCAAAACGTCCAAGGGGCAGCCTTTAACTATGGCTACACCTTC
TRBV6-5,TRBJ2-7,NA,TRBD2,CASRETSVIYEQYF,TGTGCCAGCAGGGAGACTAGCGTCATCTACGAGCAGTACTTC
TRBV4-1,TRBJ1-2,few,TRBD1,CASSHVGTGYGYTF,TGCGCCAGCAGCCATGTCGGGACAGGGTATGGCTACACCTTC
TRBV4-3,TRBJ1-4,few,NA,CASSPGARGANEKLFF,TGCGCCAGCAGCCCCGGCGCCCGAGGTGCTAATGAAAAACTGTTTTTT
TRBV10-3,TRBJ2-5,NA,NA,CAISGDLQETQYF,TGTGCCATCAGCGGTGACCTGCAAGAGACCCAGTACTTC
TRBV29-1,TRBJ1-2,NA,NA,CSVEGQMGTSYGYTF,TGCAGCGTTGAAGGGCAGATGGGAACGAGCTATGGCTACACCTTC
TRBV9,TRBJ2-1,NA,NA,CASSVRSGTLSYNEQFF,TGTGCCAGCAGCGTAAGATCCGGGACACTTTCCTACAATGAGCAGTTCTTC
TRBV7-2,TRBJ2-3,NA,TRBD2,CASTLTSGGGVGDTQYF,TGTGCCAGCACCCTTACAAGCGGGGGGGGAGTGGGAGATACGCAGTATTTT
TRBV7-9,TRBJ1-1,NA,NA,CASSLGQTVLNTEAFF,TGTGCCAGCAGCCTCGGACAAACCGTTTTGAACACTGAAGCTTTCTTT
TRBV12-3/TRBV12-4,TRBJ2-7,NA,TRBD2,CASSRGGQPYEQYF,TGTGCCAGCAGTCGGGGGGGGCAACCCTACGAGCAGTACTTC
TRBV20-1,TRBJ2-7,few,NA,CSVLGDYEQYF,TGCAGTGTATTGGGAGATTACGAGCAGTACTTC
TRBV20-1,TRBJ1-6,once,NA,CSARVRKTGVSYNSPLHF,TGCAGTGCTAGAGTTCGCAAGACAGGCGTCTCCTATAATTCACCCCTCCACTTT
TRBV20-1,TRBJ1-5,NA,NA,CSAPRQANQPQHF,TGCAGTGCCCCACGCCAGGCGAATCAGCCCCAGCATTTT
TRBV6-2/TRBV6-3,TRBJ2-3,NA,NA,CASSWGSRTDTQYF,TGTGCCAGCAGCTGGGGCAGCCGCACAGATACGCAGTATTTT
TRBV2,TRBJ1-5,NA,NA,CAIYGWRVHWPQHF,TGTGCCATCTACGGGTGGCGGGTTCACTGGCCCCAGCATTTT
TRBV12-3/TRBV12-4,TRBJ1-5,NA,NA,CASSRSTGYQPQHF,TGTGCCAGCAGTCGATCGACAGGATATCAGCCCCAGCATTTT
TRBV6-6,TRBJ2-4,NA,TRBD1,CASSYRGLAKNIQYF,TGTGCCAGCAGTTACAGGGGGCTAGCCAAAAACATTCAGTACTTC
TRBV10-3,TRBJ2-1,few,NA,CATTGNRNEQFF,TGTGCCACCACAGGGAATCGGAATGAGCAGTTCTTC
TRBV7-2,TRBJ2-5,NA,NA,CASSYLRSRSPETQYF,TGTGCCAGCAGCTATTTAAGGAGTAGGTCGCCAGAGACCCAGTACTTC
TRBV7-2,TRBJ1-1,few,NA,CASSFGAYTEAFF,TGTGCCAGCAGCTTCGGGGCCTACACTGAAGCTTTCTTT
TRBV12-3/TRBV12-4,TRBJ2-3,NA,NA,CASSWDFTDTQYF,TGTGCCAGCAGTTGGGACTTCACAGATACGCAGTATTTT
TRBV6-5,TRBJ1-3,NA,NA,CSSSYDLRSAGNTIYF,TGTTCCAGCAGTTACGACCTACGAAGCGCTGGAAACACCATATATTTT
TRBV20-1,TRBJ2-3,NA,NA,CSAPSPRGGTDTQYF,TGCAGTGCCCCCTCGCCCAGGGGGGGTACAGATACGCAGTATTTT
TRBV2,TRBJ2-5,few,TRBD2,CASRTQRGGLETQYF,TGTGCCAGCAGGACCCAACGGGGGGGCTTAGAGACCCAGTACTTC
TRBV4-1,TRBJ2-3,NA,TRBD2,CASRSTGLAGSTDTQYF,TGCGCCAGCAGGTCGACTGGACTAGCGGGGAGCACAGATACGCAGTATTTT
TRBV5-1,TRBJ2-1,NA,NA,CASSWQGPNEQFF,TGCGCCAGCAGCTGGCAGGGGCCTAACGAGCAGTTCTTC
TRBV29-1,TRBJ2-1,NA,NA,CSVSRSSSYNEQFF,TGCAGCGTCTCTCGCAGTAGCTCCTACAATGAGCAGTTCTTC
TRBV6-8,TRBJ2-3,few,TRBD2,CASSSGLAGAGDTQYF,TGTGCCAGCAGCTCGGGACTAGCGGGGGCCGGAGATACGCAGTATTTT
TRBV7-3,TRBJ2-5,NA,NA,CASSSYTEETQYF,TGTGCCAGCAGCTCATACACCGAAGAGACCCAGTACTTC
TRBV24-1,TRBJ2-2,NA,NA,CATSAARNTGELFF,TGTGCCACCAGTGCGGCGCGGAACACCGGGGAGCTGTTTTTT
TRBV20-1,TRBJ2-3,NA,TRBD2,CSASSGSGGGQSTDTQYF,TGCAGTGCTAGTTCGGGTAGCGGGGGCGGACAAAGCACAGATACGCAGTATTTT
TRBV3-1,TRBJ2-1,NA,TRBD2,CASSLWTSGPVDEQFF,TGTGCCAGCAGCCTATGGACTAGCGGGCCGGTGGATGAGCAGTTCTTC
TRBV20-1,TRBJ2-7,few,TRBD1,CSARGDRDTEQYF,TGCAGTGCTAGAGGGGACAGGGACACCGAGCAGTACTTC
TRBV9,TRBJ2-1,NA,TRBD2,CASSVGLAGTYEQVF,TGTGCCAGCAGCGTAGGTCTAGCGGGGACCTACGAGCAGGTCTTC
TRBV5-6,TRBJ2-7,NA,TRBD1,CASSFSDRAGEQYF,TGTGCCAGCAGCTTCTCGGACAGGGCGGGCGAGCAGTACTTC
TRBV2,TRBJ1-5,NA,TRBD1,CASSGGQGRSNQPQHF,TGTGCCAGCAGTGGGGGACAGGGAAGGAGCAATCAGCCCCAGCATTTT
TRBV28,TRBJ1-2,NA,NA,CASSLQGILSDGYTF,TGTGCCAGCAGTTTGCAGGGGATTCTTTCGGATGGCTACACCTTC
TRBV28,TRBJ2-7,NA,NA,CASKFPGSYEQYF,TGTGCCAGCAAATTCCCCGGGAGCTACGAGCAGTACTTC
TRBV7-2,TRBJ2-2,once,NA,CASREARGTGELFF,TGTGCCAGCAGGGAGGCCCGAGGGACCGGGGAGCTGTTTTTT
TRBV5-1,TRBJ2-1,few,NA,CASSTGDSGEQFF,TGCGCCAGCAGCACGGGGGATTCGGGTGAGCAGTTCTTC
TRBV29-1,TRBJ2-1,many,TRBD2,CSGRGRGAQNEQFF,TGCAGCGGACGGGGGCGGGGGGCGCAAAATGAGCAGTTCTTC